Listed below are T cell receptor beta chains from one sample, sequenced in a study of T-cell reconstitution after alpha-beta-depleted transplantation in children. TCRdb ran MiXCR on the PCR reads and lists one entry per CDR3 protein. The table includes hundreds of thousands of distinct CDR3 sequences, approximately 15% detected once. The source material was PBMCs, mostly from graft donor cells, sampled 360 days after TCRalphabeta/CD19-depleted stem cell transplant. Every receptor here comes from a male patient between 2 and 9 years old who had a stem cell transplant for acute lymphoblastic leukemia, so the T cells may come from the graft donor. Both conserved end residues are part of each CDR3. A D gene is named only where the DNA matches it firmly. For some rows the clone size is stated as once, few or many, or as a class when expanded; others skip it.

D gene	V gene	J gene	clone size	CDR3 protein	CDR3 DNA
.	TRBV5-1	TRBJ2-2	.	CASGLGAHSNTGELFF	TGCGCCAGCGGCCTGGGGGCCCACTCGAACACCGGGGAGCTGTTTTTT
.	TRBV14	TRBJ1-1	.	CASSPTQFRLNTEAFF	TGTGCCAGCAGCCCAACGCAGTTCCGATTAAACACTGAAGCTTTCTTT
.	TRBV2	TRBJ2-7	few	CASNSDSYEQYF	TGTGCCAGCAACAGCGACTCCTACGAGCAGTACTTC
.	TRBV4-2	TRBJ1-5	many	CASSQDRGYGPQHF	TGTGCCAGCAGCCAAGATAGAGGATATGGGCCCCAGCATTTT
TRBD1	TRBV28	TRBJ1-1	.	CASRKPPNRGVGDTEAFF	TGTGCCAGCCGAAAACCCCCGAACAGGGGGGTAGGGGACACTGAAGCTTTCTTT
.	TRBV10-3	TRBJ2-3	few	CAISGRTDTQYF	TGTGCCATCAGTGGCCGCACAGATACGCAGTATTTT
.	TRBV27	TRBJ1-5	few	CASRLRTASNQPQHF	TGTGCCAGCAGACTTAGGACAGCCAGCAATCAGCCCCAGCATTTT
.	TRBV10-3	TRBJ1-5	few	CAISESRAGPQPQHF	TGTGCCATCAGTGAGTCTAGGGCCGGACCTCAGCCCCAGCATTTT
.	TRBV15	TRBJ2-3	.	CATSRGSGEADTQYF	TGTGCCACCAGCAGAGGAAGTGGCGAAGCAGATACGCAGTATTTT
.	TRBV7-9	TRBJ1-2	.	CASSLGLFYGYTF	TGTGCCAGCAGCTTAGGGCTGTTTTATGGCTACACCTTC
TRBD2	TRBV28	TRBJ2-7	.	CASRPGLAGVYPFF	TGTGCCAGCAGACCGGGACTAGCGGGAGTATACCCCTTCTTC
TRBD1	TRBV10-3	TRBJ2-5	.	CAISESGQGKVTQYF	TGTGCCATCAGTGAGTCCGGACAGGGGAAAGTGACCCAGTACTTC
.	TRBV3-1	TRBJ2-5	many	CASSQLGSRQETQYF	TGTGCCAGCAGCCAACTTGGGAGTAGACAAGAGACCCAGTACTTC
.	TRBV12-3/TRBV12-4	TRBJ2-7	few	CASSIQGFSGEQYF	TGTGCCAGCAGTATACAGGGTTTCAGTGGGGAGCAGTACTTC
.	TRBV5-1	TRBJ2-2	many	CASSLLIAAGELFF	TGCGCCAGCAGCTTGTTGATTGCGGCCGGGGAGCTGTTTTTT
.	TRBV20-1	TRBJ2-1	few	CSAGRDAEDEQFF	TGCAGTGCTGGCCGGGACGCTGAAGATGAGCAGTTCTTC
TRBD2	TRBV5-1	TRBJ2-2	.	CASSFRPSGNTGELFF	TGCGCCAGCAGCTTTAGACCTAGCGGCAACACCGGGGAGCTGTTTTTT
.	TRBV12-3/TRBV12-4	TRBJ2-3	.	CASSKGQKDTQYF	TGTGCCAGCAGTAAAGGACAGAAAGATACGCAGTATTTT
.	TRBV5-1	TRBJ2-1	once	CASTGGASYNEQFF	TGCGCCAGCACTGGCGGGGCCTCCTACAATGAGCAGTTCTTC
.	TRBV10-3	TRBJ1-2	.	CAISESAGSRYGYTF	TGTGCCATCAGTGAGTCGGCAGGGTCGAGGTATGGCTACACCTTC
TRBD2	TRBV2	TRBJ2-3	.	CASYVSGRGDTDTQYF	TGTGCCAGCTATGTCTCCGGGCGGGGGGACACAGATACGCAGTATTTT
TRBD1	TRBV5-1	TRBJ1-2	.	CASSSDRATNYGYTF	TGCGCCAGCAGCTCCGACAGGGCAACTAACTATGGCTACACCTTC
TRBD2	TRBV12-3/TRBV12-4	TRBJ2-1	.	CASSRTSGGGEQFF	TGTGCCAGCAGTCGGACTAGCGGGGGGGGAGAGCAGTTCTTC
.	TRBV20-1	TRBJ1-4	.	CSVSQGRQGEKLFF	TGCAGCGTCTCCCAGGGCCGCCAAGGGGAAAAACTGTTTTTT
.	TRBV6-2/TRBV6-3	TRBJ2-7	.	CASSYSGALSYEQYF	TGTGCCAGCAGTTATTCAGGGGCTCTATCCTACGAGCAGTACTTC
TRBD2	TRBV3-1	TRBJ2-3	.	CASSLQTRISGRITDTQYF	TGTGCCAGCAGCCTTCAGACACGGATTAGCGGGAGGATCACAGATACGCAGTATTTT
TRBD2	TRBV12-3/TRBV12-4	TRBJ2-7	.	CASSRGLADYEQYF	TGTGCCAGCAGCCGGGGACTAGCGGACTACGAGCAGTACTTC
.	TRBV29-1	TRBJ2-7	few	CSVQGRGGAYEQYF	TGCAGCGTGCAGGGTAGAGGCGGAGCCTACGAGCAGTACTTC
.	TRBV11-2	TRBJ1-4	many	CASSQILGEKLFF	TGTGCCAGCAGCCAAATATTGGGGGAAAAACTGTTTTTT